This T cell receptor (beta chain) was recovered during a study of T cell changes during pregnancy in multiple sclerosis. Germline V CDR1 and CDR2: SGHRS, YFSETQ. Trimming took 0 bases from V and 4 from J; bases not matched to a gene: 4. This CDR3 has 15 amino acids. Produced via immunoSEQ multiplex PCR; TCRdb's table is partial and in-frame only. Here the sample spans about 73,000 clones, around 92% being singletons. This TCR was sampled from a female donor in good health, enrolled as a control in a pregnancy study. The sequencing here drew on peripheral blood, taken in the third trimester of pregnancy. This chain uses TRBV5-1 with TRBJ2-5; 9 bases are a match to TRBD2. CDR3 in amino acids: CASSLGASGVETQYF. As DNA, the CDR3 is TGCGCCAGCAGCTTGGGGGCTAGCGGGGTAGAGACCCAGTACTTC.